Described below is a single TCR beta chain sequence and its context. This sample stems from a study of blood T cell repertoires in COVID-19. Turning to the study itself: Sites in the United States, Italy and Spain provided acute and convalescent COVID-19 samples.

Authors' methods: Reference gene primer amplification gave nucleated cell count estimates. Assay: immunoSEQ multiplex PCR; the TCRdb copy retains only in-frame clones and omits some. V and J calls plus clone size are reproduced from that table; the DNA served to infer D and trimming. The profile shows about 160,000 clones, around 85% of them singletons. Germline V CDR1 and CDR2: SGHTA, FQGNSA. The ends were cut back, 5 bases at V and 4 bases at J, with 17 bases in the middle. The CDR3 extends over 15 amino acids. The clonotype originates from a human donor with acute or convalescent COVID-19. The donor label of this sample is uncertain. Source material: peripheral blood. The chain carries TRBV7-2 and TRBJ1-1; possible D gene TRBD1, 5 bases. The CDR3, as DNA: TGTGCCAGCAGCACGTACACCGGGAGGGGCACTGAAGCTTTCTTT. Translated: CASSTYTGRGTEAFF.